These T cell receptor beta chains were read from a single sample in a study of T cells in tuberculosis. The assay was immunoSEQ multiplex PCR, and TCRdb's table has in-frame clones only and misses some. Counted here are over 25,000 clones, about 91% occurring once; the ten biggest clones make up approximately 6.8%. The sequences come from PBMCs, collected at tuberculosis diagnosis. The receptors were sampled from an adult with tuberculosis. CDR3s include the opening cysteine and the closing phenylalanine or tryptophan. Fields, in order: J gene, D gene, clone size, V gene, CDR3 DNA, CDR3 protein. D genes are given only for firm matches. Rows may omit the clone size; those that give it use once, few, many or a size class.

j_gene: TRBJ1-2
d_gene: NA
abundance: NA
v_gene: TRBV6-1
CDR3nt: TGTGCCAGCAGTGAAAGGAGCAGCTATGGCTACACCTTC
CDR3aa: CASSERSSYGYTF

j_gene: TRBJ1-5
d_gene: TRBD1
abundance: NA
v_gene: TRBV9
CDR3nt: TGTGCCAGCAGCCCAGGGGACAGCCCTGGGCAGCCCCAGCATTTT
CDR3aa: CASSPGDSPGQPQHF

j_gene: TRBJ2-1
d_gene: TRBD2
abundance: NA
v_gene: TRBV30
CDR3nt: TGTGCCTGGAGTTCCACTCGGACTAGCGGGATAGGGAATGAGCAGTTCTTC
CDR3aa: CAWSSTRTSGIGNEQFF

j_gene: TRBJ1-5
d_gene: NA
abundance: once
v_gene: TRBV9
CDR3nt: TGTGCCAGCAGCGTAGGCGGACAGCCCCATCAGCCCCAGCATTTT
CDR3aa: CASSVGGQPHQPQHF

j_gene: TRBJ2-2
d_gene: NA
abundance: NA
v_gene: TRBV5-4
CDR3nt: TGTGCCAGCGCTGAGGGGGTCTGGGACACCGGGGAGCTGTTTTTT
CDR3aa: CASAEGVWDTGELFF

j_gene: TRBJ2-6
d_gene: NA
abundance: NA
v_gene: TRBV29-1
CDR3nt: TGCGTGGGCGGGGTCGGGGCCAACGTCCTGACTTTC
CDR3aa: CVGGVGANVLTF

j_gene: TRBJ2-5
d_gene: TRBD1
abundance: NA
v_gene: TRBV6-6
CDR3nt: TGTGCCAGCAGTCCCCGGGACAGGCGCCCGAGAGAGACCCAGTACTTC
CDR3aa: CASSPRDRRPRETQYF

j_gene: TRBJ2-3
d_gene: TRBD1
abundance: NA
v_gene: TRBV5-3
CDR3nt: TGTGCCAGAAGCGACCTAATCACAGGGGCGGTTACGCAGTATTTT
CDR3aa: CARSDLITGAVTQYF

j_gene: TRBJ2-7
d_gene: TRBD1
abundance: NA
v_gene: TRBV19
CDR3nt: TGTGCCAGTAGTTGGACAGGGGGCTTCTACGAGCAGTACTTC
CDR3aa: CASSWTGGFYEQYF

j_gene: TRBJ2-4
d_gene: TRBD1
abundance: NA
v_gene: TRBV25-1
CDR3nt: TGTGCCAGCAGTGATCCCGGGACAGGCTTAGCCAAAAACATTCAGTACTTC
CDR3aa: CASSDPGTGLAKNIQYF

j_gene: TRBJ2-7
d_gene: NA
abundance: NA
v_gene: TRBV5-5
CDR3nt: TGTGCCAGCAGCCACGGGACTCCTATGGGCGAGCAGTACTTC
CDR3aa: CASSHGTPMGEQYF

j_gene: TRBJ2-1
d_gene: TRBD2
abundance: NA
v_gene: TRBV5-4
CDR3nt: TGTGCCAGCAGCTTGTCAGCGGGAGACTACAATGAGCAGTTCTTC
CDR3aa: CASSLSAGDYNEQFF

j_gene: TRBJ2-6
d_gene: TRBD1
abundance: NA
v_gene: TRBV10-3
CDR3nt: TGTGCCATCAGAACAGACAGGGGGGAGACTGGGGCCAACGTCCTGACTTTC
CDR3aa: CAIRTDRGETGANVLTF

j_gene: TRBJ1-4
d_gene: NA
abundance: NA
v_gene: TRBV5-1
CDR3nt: TGCGCCAGCAGCTCTGGACAGCCAACTAATGAAAAACTGTTTTTT
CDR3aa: CASSSGQPTNEKLFF

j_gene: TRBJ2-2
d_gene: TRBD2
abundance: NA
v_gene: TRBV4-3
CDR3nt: TGCGCCAGCAGCCAAGATATAGCGGGGGGCTCCGGGGAGCTGTTTTTT
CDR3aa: CASSQDIAGGSGELFF

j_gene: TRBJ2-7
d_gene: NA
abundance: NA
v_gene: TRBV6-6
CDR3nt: TGTGCCAGCAGTTATGGAAGGAGCTCCTACGAGCAGTACTTC
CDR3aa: CASSYGRSSYEQYF

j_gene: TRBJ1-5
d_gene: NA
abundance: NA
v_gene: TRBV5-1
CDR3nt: TGCGCCAGCAGCTTGGGCGACATATCCAATCAGCCCCAGCATTTT
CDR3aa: CASSLGDISNQPQHF

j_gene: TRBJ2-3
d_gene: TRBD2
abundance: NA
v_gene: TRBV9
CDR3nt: TGTGCCAGCAGCGCCCCGACTAGCGGGGGGGCGACAGATACGCAGTATTTT
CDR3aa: CASSAPTSGGATDTQYF

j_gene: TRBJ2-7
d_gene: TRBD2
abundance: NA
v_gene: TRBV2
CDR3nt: TGTGCCAGCAGTTGGACTAGCGGGTCCTACGAGCAGTACTTC
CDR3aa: CASSWTSGSYEQYF

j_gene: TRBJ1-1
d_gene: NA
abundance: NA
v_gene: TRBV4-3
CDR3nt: TGCGCCAGCAGCCAAGATAGCGCCGGTGTGGGGAACACTGAAGCTTTCTTT
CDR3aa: CASSQDSAGVGNTEAFF

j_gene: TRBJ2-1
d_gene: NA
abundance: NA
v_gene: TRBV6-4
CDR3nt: TGTGCCAGCAGTCGGGGAAACTACAATGAGCAGTTCTTC
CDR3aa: CASSRGNYNEQFF

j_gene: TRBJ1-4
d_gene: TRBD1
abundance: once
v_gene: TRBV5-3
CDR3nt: TGTGCCAGAAGCTTGGATACAGGGGCTGTTGAAAAACTGTTTTTT
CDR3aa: CARSLDTGAVEKLFF

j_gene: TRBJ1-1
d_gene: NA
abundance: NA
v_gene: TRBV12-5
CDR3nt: TGTGCTAGTGGTTTGACCCATGGGGGCGCGAGCACTGAAGCTTTCTTT
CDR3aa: CASGLTHGGASTEAFF

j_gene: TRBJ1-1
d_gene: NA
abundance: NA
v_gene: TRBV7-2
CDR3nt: TGTGCCAGCAGCTTATTTCGACAGATTGGACCTGAAGCTTTCTTT
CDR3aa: CASSLFRQIGPEAFF

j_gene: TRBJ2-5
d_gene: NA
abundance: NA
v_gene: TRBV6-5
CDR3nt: TGTGCCAGCAGGGGGCGGTGGACCCAAGAGACCCAGTACTTC
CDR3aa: CASRGRWTQETQYF

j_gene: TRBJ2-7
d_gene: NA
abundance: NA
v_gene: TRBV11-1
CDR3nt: TGTGCCAGCAGCTCTGAGGGGGGGGATTGGACAGGGATCTTCGAGCAGTACTTC
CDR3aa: CASSSEGGDWTGIFEQYF

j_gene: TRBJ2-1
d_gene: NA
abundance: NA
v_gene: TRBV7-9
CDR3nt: TGTGCCAGCAGCTTTCCAGCGGCCAGATACAATGAGCAGTTCTTC
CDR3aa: CASSFPAARYNEQFF

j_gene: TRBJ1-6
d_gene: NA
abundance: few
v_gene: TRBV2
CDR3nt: TGTGCCAGCAGAAGACTAGGGGATAATTCACCCCTCCACTTT
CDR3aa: CASRRLGDNSPLHF

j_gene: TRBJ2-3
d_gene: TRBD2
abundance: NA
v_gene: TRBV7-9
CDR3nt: TGTGCCAGCAGCCCAGGTGGGACTAGAAACTTGGCGCAGTATTTT
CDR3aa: CASSPGGTRNLAQYF